Below, one T cell receptor (beta chain) is given with its context. Its antigen is unidentified. Libraries were prepared by immunoSEQ multiplex PCR; TCRdb keeps only in-frame clonotypes and omits some of them. The sample lists about 58,000 clones; around 90% were seen once. Every single patient, without exception, relapsed after autologous stem cell transplantation, and brentuximab vedotin exposure varied. The sample comes from a study of PD-1 blockade in classical Hodgkin lymphoma. Study-level results: Diversity in CD4+ TCRs, unlike that measured in CD8+ TCRs, had risen significantly by C4D1.

The source was peripheral blood mononuclear cells (PBMCs), collected before the second cycle of nivolumab. The TCR sequence derives from a human donor with classical Hodgkin lymphoma.

CDR3 sequence (DNA): TGTGCCAGCTCACCTCTCAGACTAGGACGTTACTCTGGGGCCAACGTCCTGACTTTC. This translates into CASSPLRLGRYSGANVLTF. V gene TRBV18 combines with J gene TRBJ2-6; TRBD2 might be the D (6 bases). V lost 3 bases and J lost 0, with 18 bases in between. Germline V gene data show CDR1 as KGHSH and CDR2 as LQKENI. CDR3 size: 19 residues.